Presented here are 3 T cell receptor beta chains from one specimen sequenced in a study of T cells after yellow fever vaccination. TCRdb fed the 5' RACE reads into MiXCR, producing one record per CDR3 protein. This table has over 65,000 distinct CDR3 sequences, 13% appearing once. The source material was CD8+ T cells not binding an NS4B(214-222) dextramer, sorted from PBMCs, sampled about 21 days after the first yellow fever vaccination. These receptors were obtained from a man in his late teens or twenties who received the YFV17D yellow fever vaccine.

The gene calls are TRBV12-3 or TRBV12-4 and TRBJ1-2; 8 nucleotides agree with TRBD1. The trim removed 8 bases at V and 4 bases at J, leaving 9 bases unmatched. The CDR3 runs to 14 residues. CDR3 region: CASADRVSPYGYTF. CDR3 nucleotide sequence: TGTGCCAGCGCGGACAGGGTCTCACCCTATGGCTACACCTTC.

The chain combines TRBV6-1 with TRBJ1-6; 7 bases are shared with TRBD1. Losses at the gene ends were 11 bases for V and 5 bases for J; bases not matched to a gene: 6. This CDR3 contains 13 residues. Germline loops: CDR1 MNHNS, CDR2 SASEGT. Written as DNA, the CDR3 is TGTGCCGGGGGACAGCCTGATAATTCACCCCTCCACTTT. Residues: CAGGQPDNSPLHF.

The chain is built from TRBV12-3 or TRBV12-4 and TRBJ1-1; 9 bases line up with TRBD1. The ends lost 6 bases at V and 5 bases at J; junction bases unmatched: 4. The CDR3 extends over 13 amino acids. The CDR3 sequence is CASRETGGTEAFF. CDR3 DNA sequence: TGTGCCAGCAGAGAGACAGGGGGGACTGAAGCTTTCTTT.